Listed below are T cell receptor beta chains from one sample, sequenced in a study of shared clonotypes between healthy human individuals. The method was immunoSEQ multiplex PCR; TCRdb's version includes in-frame clones alone and lacks a portion of them. This table has about 480,000 clones, 75% to 80% appearing once. Input material: PBMCs. Receptors originate from a woman aged 35 to 49 in good health. Some clones in this sample may be carry-over from other donors' samples. Each CDR3 is given without its conserved first and last residue.

>14|TRBV10-2|TRBJ2-2
ASSESRDRGTGELF
>12|TRBV18|TRBJ2-1
ASSPTSGYNEQF
>15|TRBV11-3|TRBJ2-6
ASSLGQGSSGANVLT
>13|TRBV5-8|TRBJ2-1
ASSLLAGSYNEQF
>11|TRBV4-3|TRBJ1-2
ASSQVRESGYT
>13|TRBV30|TRBJ2-3
AWSNDRGSTDTQY
>11|TRBV5-4|TRBJ1-5
ASSLDPNQPQH
>9|TRBV27|TRBJ2-7
ASSLTYEQY
>13|TRBV7-2|TRBJ2-7
ASSLALGLAGEQY
>11|TRBV9|TRBJ2-1
ASSVGQGNEQF
>12|TRBV11-2|TRBJ2-5
ASSFNPGEETQY
>12|TRBV30|TRBJ2-5
AWRSLVGQETQY
>9|TRBV19|TRBJ2-1
ASSSASSQF
>12|TRBV5-8|TRBJ2-7
ASSFPGGVREQY
>14|TRBV7-9|TRBJ2-2
ASSPRTLANTGELF
>14|TRBV19|TRBJ1-1
ASEGKGAGVRTEAF
>14|TRBV28|TRBJ2-3
ASSFPGLAGTDTQY
>13|TRBV5-1|TRBJ2-1
ASSFRDPRGNEQF
>13|TRBV27|TRBJ1-5
ASSFFRDSNQPQH
>12|TRBV18|TRBJ2-5
ASSPRDGQETQY
>14|TRBV28|TRBJ2-1
ASSTRGRSSYNEQF
>17|TRBV7-8|TRBJ2-6
ASRLNRTGGLSGANVLT
>10|TRBV6-5|TRBJ2-7
ASSYSLYEQY
>13|TRBV7-8|TRBJ2-7
ASSSRRLAGYEQY
>12|TRBV27|TRBJ1-1
ASSRQVMNTEAF
>12|TRBV6-5|TRBJ2-7
ASSSTGTSYEQY
>13|TRBV2|TRBJ1-5
ASSRDRVANQPQH
>13|TRBV4-3|TRBJ2-1
ASSQDSGTAREQF
>14|TRBV5-1|TRBJ2-7
ASSSNAPGGVYEQY
>12|TRBV9|TRBJ2-7
ASSATGPSTEQY
>12|TRBV6-6|TRBJ1-4
ASRMTGTWEKLF
>10|TRBV7-8|TRBJ1-3
ASSSQGNTIY
>12|TRBV29-1|TRBJ1-3
SVRRTGAGNTIY